This entry concerns a single TCR beta chain. No antigen is known for it. A sample-barcoded 5' primer and a J-beta primer mix were used in a second PCR of roughly 7 to 12 cycles. TCRdb called the 5' RACE reads again in MiXCR, with one record for every CDR3 protein. This sample has about 320,000 distinct CDR3 sequences, with roughly 26% found just once. These data belong to a study of blood T cells in healthy people across ages. Per-sample PBMC isolation yielded at least 6.5 million cells. The amount of total RNA extracted per sample was at least 6 micrograms. Study findings and constraints: Because sorting was not performed, PBMCs prevented conclusive naive versus antigen-experienced comparison.

The length of the CDR3 is 11 residues. Trimming took off 4 bases at V and 6 bases at J, with 6 bases between the two ends. Germline V CDR1 and CDR2: MDHEN, SYDVKM. The J gene is TRBJ1-2, the V gene TRBV28; no clear D gene. This receptor was taken from a woman between 65 and 79 years old in good health. Sequencing used blood. The CDR3 protein is CASSSRNGYTF. CDR3 sequence (DNA): TGTGCCAGCAGTTCCAGGAATGGCTACACCTTC.